Shown below are 22 T cell receptor beta chains from a single sample sequenced in a study of T-cell reconstitution after alpha-beta-depleted transplantation in children. Study findings and constraints: A year post-transplant, T-cell counts and diversity derived mostly from newly produced T cells.

These TCRs are of unknown antigen specificity. For TCRbeta, the library was prepared with unique molecular identifiers. TCRdb processed the PCR reads anew with MiXCR; each CDR3 protein has one entry. The sample carries around 270,000 distinct CDR3 sequences, around 7.3% recorded once. Sample: peripheral blood, taken 360 days after TCRalphabeta/CD19-depleted stem cell transplant. The receptors stem from a female patient between 2 and 15 years old who had a stem cell transplant for Fanconi anemia, so the T cells may come from the graft donor.

V usage is TRBV27 and J usage is TRBJ2-1; 7 bases line up with TRBD2. This CDR3 has 17 amino acids. Per germline, CDR1 MNHEY and CDR2 SMNVEV (reference sequence). The V segment lost 6 bases and the J segment 2 bases; nucleotides outside the gene matches: 13. The CDR3: CASRRLALRLAYNEQFF. The CDR3 DNA reads TGTGCCAGCAGGAGACTAGCCCTGAGGTTGGCCTACAATGAGCAGTTCTTC.

There are many counts of this clonotype. The chain is built from TRBV20-1 and TRBJ2-1, with TRBD2 matching over 13 bases. V dropped 6 bases and J dropped 7; count of bases not matched to a gene: 6. This CDR3 comprises 14 residues. Germline V gene data show CDR1 as DFQATT and CDR2 as SNEGSKA (reference sequence). DNA of the CDR3: TGCAGTGCCAGACTAGCGGGGGGTATAAATGAGCAGTTCTTC. Protein: CSARLAGGINEQFF.

The chain has TRBV4-3 and TRBJ1-2, with a possible D match to TRBD1 (5 bases). The germline CDR1 and CDR2 sequences are LGHNA and YSLEER. The CDR3 length is 17 residues. Trimming shortened V by 3 bases and J by 3 bases, and 20 bases separated the two germline ends. The CDR3 bases are TGCGCCAGCAGCCATGACCGCCTCTTTGGAGGGGACTATGGCTACACCTTC. Translated: CASSHDRLFGGDYGYTF.

This chain connects TRBV3-1 to TRBJ1-2; TRBD1 matches 8 bases. Germline V gene sequence: CDR1 LGHDT, CDR2 YNNKEL (reference sequence). CDR3 length equals 14 residues. V trimming: 5 bases; J trimming: 8 bases; junction bases outside the gene matches: 10. The CDR3 region is CASSFPGGGRGYTF. CDR3 sequence (DNA): TGTGCCAGCAGCTTCCCAGGGGGCGGACGCGGCTACACCTTC.

This clonotype was detected ten times or more. The chain employs TRBV12-3 or TRBV12-4 and TRBJ1-5; no clear D gene. The CDR3 is 13 amino acids. Trimming left V 6 bases short and J 7 bases short, with 13 bases between. This CDR3 reads CASSARMNQPQHF. DNA for the CDR3: TGTGCCAGCAGCGCACGTATGAACCAGCCCCAGCATTTT.

This clonotype came up a few times. This chain connects TRBV2 to TRBJ2-1; unclear D gene. Trimming took 11 bases from V and 4 from J, leaving 30 bases between them. CDR1 SNHLY and CDR2 FYNNEI come from the germline V gene. CDR3 size: 18 residues. Written as DNA, the CDR3 is TGTGCCCGCCAAAAGTTACAAAGGGTCGAGGATCGTTACAATGAGCAGTTCTTC. It translates to CARQKLQRVEDRYNEQFF.

This clonotype was observed many times. This chain connects TRBV6-2 or TRBV6-3 to TRBJ1-5; D call uncertain. This CDR3 spans 13 amino acids. V lost 6 bases, J lost 6 bases, and 12 bases lay in between. Germline V gene data show CDR1 as MNHEY and CDR2 as SVGEGT. The CDR3 spells CASSLDNSQPQHF. CDR3 DNA: TGTGCCAGCAGCCTAGATAATAGTCAGCCCCAGCATTTT.

This clonotype was seen repeatedly, ten times or more. The genes are TRBV5-1 and TRBJ1-1, with a weak D call TRBD1 (6 bases). Germline V gives CDR1 SGHRS, CDR2 YFSETQ. This CDR3 comprises 16 residues. Trimming shortened V by 0 bases and J by 0 bases, and 12 bases separated the two germline ends. The CDR3 loop reads CASSLGAQGLNTEAFF. As DNA, the CDR3 is TGCGCCAGCAGCTTGGGGGCGCAGGGGTTGAACACTGAAGCTTTCTTT.

V and J are TRBV11-1 and TRBJ2-5, with 9 bases identical to TRBD2. The germline CDR1 and CDR2 sequences are SGHAT and FQDESV (reference sequence). The V segment lost 3 bases and the J segment 1 base; nucleotides outside the gene matches: 9. CDR3 size: 17 residues. The CDR3 DNA reads TGTGCCAGCAGCTTTACGGAAATAGCGGGGGTCCAAGAGACCCAGTACTTC. Translated: CASSFTEIAGVQETQYF.

The genes are TRBV12-3 or TRBV12-4 and TRBJ1-2; a weak D match, TRBD1 (5 bases). Trimming took off 2 bases at V and 2 bases at J, with 12 bases between the two ends. This CDR3 region has 15 residues. CDR3 region: CASSLLASGNYGYTF. The CDR3 region has the DNA TGTGCCAGCAGTTTACTGGCGTCAGGGAACTATGGCTACACCTTC.

This clonotype occurred many times. The chain joins TRBV9 to TRBJ1-5; 7 bases align to TRBD1. The CDR3 covers 13 residues. Germline V gene data show CDR1 as SGDLS and CDR2 as YYNGEE. Trimming took 2 bases from V and 8 from J; bases not matched to a gene: 4. The CDR3 protein is CASSVAGGEPQHF. CDR3 nucleotide sequence: TGTGCCAGCAGCGTGGCAGGGGGAGAGCCCCAGCATTTT.

This clonotype was seen many times. V gene TRBV5-1 combines with J gene TRBJ2-5; D not resolved. The CDR3 consists of 14 residues. Germline V lookup: CDR1 SGHRS, CDR2 YFSETQ. V shed 4 bases and J shed 1 base, with 11 bases lying between them. CDR3: CASSLKTLQETQYF. The DNA of the CDR3 is TGCGCCAGCAGCCTTAAGACACTCCAAGAGACCCAGTACTTC. Combining the CDR3 with reference TRBV5-1 and TRBJ2-5 gives the whole variable domain KAGVTQTPRYLIKTRGQQVTLSCSPISGHRSVSWYQQTPGQGLQFLFEYFSETQRNKGNFPGRFSGRQFSNSRSEMNVSTLELGDSALYLCASSLKTLQETQYFGPGTRLLVL.

The chain carries TRBV20-1 and TRBJ1-2; TRBD1 is a possible D gene (6 bases). This CDR3 contains 13 residues. The germline V gene encodes CDR1 DFQATT and CDR2 SNEGSKA (reference sequence). Trimming stripped 6 bases from V and 7 bases from J, with 18 bases between. The CDR3 spells CSAATGPPRGYTF. The CDR3, as DNA: TGCAGTGCGGCTACAGGGCCCCCCCGTGGCTACACCTTC.

The chain uses TRBV6-2 or TRBV6-3 and TRBJ1-1, with D hard to call. The CDR3 contains 13 residues. Germline lookup yields CDR1 MNHEY and CDR2 SVGEGT. The V end was cut by 1 base, the J end by 4 bases, with 7 bases between. CDR3 amino acids: CASSYWAVTEAFF. As DNA, the CDR3 is TGTGCCAGCAGTTACTGGGCTGTCACTGAAGCTTTCTTT.

The chain has TRBV5-4 and TRBJ2-5; tentative D call: TRBD1 (6 bases). Germline CDR1 SGHNT, CDR2 YYREEE (reference sequence). V was clipped by 3 bases and J by 5 bases, with 17 bases between them. CDR3 size: 15 residues. CDR3 sequence (DNA): TGTGCCAGCAGCTCGACCCAGGGGTGGGCGGAGACCCAGTACTTC. Translating gives CASSSTQGWAETQYF. Full variable domain (remainder filled in from reference TRBV5-4 and TRBJ2-5): ETGVTQSPTHLIKTRGQQVTLRCSSQSGHNTVSWYQQALGQGPQFIFQYYREEENGRGNFPPRFSGLQFPNYSSELNVNALELDDSALYLCASSSTQGWAETQYFGPGTRLLVL.

This clonotype was observed a handful of times. The chain couples TRBV7-9 to TRBJ2-1, with D possibly being TRBD1 (5 bases). This CDR3 region has 16 residues. V lost 0 bases and J lost 4, with 13 bases in between. Per the germline V gene, CDR1 is SEHNR and CDR2 is FQNEAQ (reference sequence). CDR3 nucleotide sequence: TGTGCCAGCAGCTTAGCTAGGACATTCCCTTACAATGAGCAGTTCTTC. The encoded protein is CASSLARTFPYNEQFF.

The chain carries TRBV15 and TRBJ1-3; no firm D call. V was shortened by 0 bases and J by 2 bases, with 8 bases between the two germline ends. This CDR3 spans 15 amino acids. Germline V gene lookup returns CDR1 LNHNV and CDR2 YYDKDF (reference sequence). The CDR3: CATSRDNGAGNTIYF. CDR3 bases: TGTGCCACCAGCAGAGATAATGGGGCTGGAAACACCATATATTTT. The whole variable domain, filled in from reference TRBV15 and TRBJ1-3, reads DAMVIQNPRYQVTQFGKPVTLSCSQTLNHNVMYWYQQKSSQAPKLLFHYYDKDFNNEADTPDNFQSRRPNTSFCFLDIRSPGLGDTAMYLCATSRDNGAGNTIYFGEGSWLTVV.

This sequence joins TRBV7-8 and TRBJ2-7; D possibly corresponds to TRBD2 (6 bases). The CDR3 is made up of 13 amino acids. From germline, CDR1 is SGHVS and CDR2 FQNEAQ. The germline V and J ends were trimmed by 2 bases and 3 bases, with 8 bases remaining between them. The CDR3 sequence is CASSLFSGYEQYV. DNA for the CDR3: TGTGCCAGCAGCTTATTTAGCGGCTACGAGCAGTACGTC.

Ten or more counts support this clonotype. The chain carries TRBV10-3 and TRBJ2-1; D gene ambiguous. CDR3 length: 16 residues. Germline assignment: CDR1 ENHRY and CDR2 SYGVKD. Trimming pared 0 bases from V and 2 bases from J, leaving 11 bases between. DNA for the CDR3: TGTGCCATCAGTGAGTCTGGTGGGATCGCCTACAATGAGCAGTTCTTC. Translated: CAISESGGIAYNEQFF.

CDR3 residues: CASSSGVLNTEAFF. The CDR3 DNA sequence: TGTGCCAGCAGCTCCGGGGTCCTGAACACTGAAGCTTTCTTT. This rearrangement joins TRBV4-2 to TRBJ1-1; D ambiguous. This CDR3 region has 14 residues. Germline CDR1 reads LGHNA; CDR2 reads YNFKEQ. V gave up 5 bases and J gave up 0 bases, with 10 bases separating them.

This clonotype was recorded at least ten times. The V and J genes are TRBV10-3 and TRBJ1-4; 7 bases are a match to TRBD1. The CDR3 runs to 14 residues. In germline, CDR1 is ENHRY, CDR2 SYGVKD. The V gene end was trimmed by 3 bases and the J gene end by 8 bases; junction bases not matched to a gene: 6. The CDR3 coding sequence is TGTGCCATCAGTGAATTCACAGGGGCGGAAAAACTGTTTTTT. Its translation is CAISEFTGAEKLFF.

Many counts were recorded for this clonotype. CDR3: CASSPGLAGAAYNEQFF. CDR3 nucleotides: TGCGCCAGCAGCCCGGGACTAGCGGGGGCCGCCTACAATGAGCAGTTCTTC. The genes are TRBV5-1 and TRBJ2-1, with TRBD2 matching 14 bases. The ends lost 4 bases at V and 2 bases at J; junction bases unmatched: 5. CDR3 length: 17 residues. In germline, CDR1 is SGHRS, CDR2 YFSETQ.